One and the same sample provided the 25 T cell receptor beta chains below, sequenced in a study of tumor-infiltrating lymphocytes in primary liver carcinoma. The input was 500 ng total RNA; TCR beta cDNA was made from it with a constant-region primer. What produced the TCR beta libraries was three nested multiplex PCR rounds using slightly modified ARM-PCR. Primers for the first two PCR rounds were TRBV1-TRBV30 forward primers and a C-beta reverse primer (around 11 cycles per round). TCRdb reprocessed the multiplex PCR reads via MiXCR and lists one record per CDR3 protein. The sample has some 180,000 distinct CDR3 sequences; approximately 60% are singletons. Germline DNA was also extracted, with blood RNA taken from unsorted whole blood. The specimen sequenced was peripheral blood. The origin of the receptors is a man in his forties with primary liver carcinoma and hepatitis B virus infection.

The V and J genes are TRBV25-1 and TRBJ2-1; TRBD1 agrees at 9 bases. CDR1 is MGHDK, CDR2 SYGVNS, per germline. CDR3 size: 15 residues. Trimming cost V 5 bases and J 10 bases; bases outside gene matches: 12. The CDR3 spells CASSRRDRVSGEQFF. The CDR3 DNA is TGTGCCAGCAGTCGCCGGGACAGGGTATCTGGGGAGCAGTTCTTC.

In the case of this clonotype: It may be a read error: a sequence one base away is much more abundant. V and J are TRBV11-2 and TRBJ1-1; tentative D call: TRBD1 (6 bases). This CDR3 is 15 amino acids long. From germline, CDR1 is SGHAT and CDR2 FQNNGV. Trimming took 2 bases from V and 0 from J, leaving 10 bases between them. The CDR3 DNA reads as TGTGCCAGCAGCTTAACAGGACAGCTGAACACTGAAGCTTTCTTT. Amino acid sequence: CASSLTGQLNTEAFF.

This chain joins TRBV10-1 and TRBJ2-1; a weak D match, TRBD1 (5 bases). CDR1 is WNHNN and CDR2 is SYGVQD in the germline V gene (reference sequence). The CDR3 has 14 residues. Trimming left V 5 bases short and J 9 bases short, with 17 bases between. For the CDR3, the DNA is TGCGCCAGCAGTTTGGGGCAGACTCCGGGTGAGCAGTTCTTC. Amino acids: CASSLGQTPGEQFF.

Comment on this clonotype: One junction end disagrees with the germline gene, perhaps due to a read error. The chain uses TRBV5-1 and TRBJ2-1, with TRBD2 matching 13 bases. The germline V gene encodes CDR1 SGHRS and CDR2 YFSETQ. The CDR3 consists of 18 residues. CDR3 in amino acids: CAGSLGPVGLAGAAEQFF. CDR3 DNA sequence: TGCGCCGGCAGCTTAGGGCCCGTAGGACTAGCGGGAGCGGCTGAGCAGTTCTTC.

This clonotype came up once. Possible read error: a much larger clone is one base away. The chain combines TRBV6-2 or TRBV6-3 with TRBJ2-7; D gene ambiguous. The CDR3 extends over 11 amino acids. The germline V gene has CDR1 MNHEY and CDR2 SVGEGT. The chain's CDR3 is CASSDNNEEYF. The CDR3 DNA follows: TGTGCCAGCAGTGACAACAACGAGGAGTACTTC.

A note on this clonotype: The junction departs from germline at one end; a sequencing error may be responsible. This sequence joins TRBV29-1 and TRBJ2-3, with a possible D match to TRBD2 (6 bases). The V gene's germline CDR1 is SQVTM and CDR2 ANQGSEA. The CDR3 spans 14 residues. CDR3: CGVLLPGVVDTKYF. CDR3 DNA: TGCGGCGTTCTTCTTCCGGGAGTGGTAGATACGAAGTATTTT.

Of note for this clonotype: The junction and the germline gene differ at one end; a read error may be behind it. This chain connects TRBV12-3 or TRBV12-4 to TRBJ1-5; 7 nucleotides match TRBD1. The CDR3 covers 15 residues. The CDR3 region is CASSLGPTGKQPQHF. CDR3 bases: TGCGCCAGCAGTTTAGGACCGACAGGGAAACAGCCCCAGCATTTT.

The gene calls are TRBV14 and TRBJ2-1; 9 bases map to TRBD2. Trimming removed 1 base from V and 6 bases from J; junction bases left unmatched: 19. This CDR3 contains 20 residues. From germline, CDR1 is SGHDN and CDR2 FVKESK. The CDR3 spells CASSQVGVRLGGRAPNEQFF. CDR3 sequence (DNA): TGTGCCAGCAGCCAAGTCGGGGTACGGTTGGGCGGGAGGGCCCCCAATGAGCAGTTCTTC.

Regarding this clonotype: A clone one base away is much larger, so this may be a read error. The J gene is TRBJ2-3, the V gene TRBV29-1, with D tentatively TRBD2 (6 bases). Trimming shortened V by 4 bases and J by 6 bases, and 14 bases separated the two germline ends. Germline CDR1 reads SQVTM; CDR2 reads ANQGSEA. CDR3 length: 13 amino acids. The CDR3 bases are TGCAGCGTTGTACGGGGGACGGGGGATACGCAGTATTTT. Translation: CSVVRGTGDTQYF.

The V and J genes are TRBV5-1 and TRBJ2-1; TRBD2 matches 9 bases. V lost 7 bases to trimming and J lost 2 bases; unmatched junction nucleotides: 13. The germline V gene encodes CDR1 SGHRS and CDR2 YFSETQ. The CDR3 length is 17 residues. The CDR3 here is CASRDPSGGRAYNEQFF. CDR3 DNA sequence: TGCGCCAGCCGGGATCCTTCTGGCGGGAGGGCCTACAATGAGCAGTTCTTC. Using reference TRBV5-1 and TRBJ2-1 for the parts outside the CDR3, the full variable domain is KAGVTQTPRYLIKTRGQQVTLSCSPISGHRSVSWYQQTPGQGLQFLFEYFSETQRNKGNFPGRFSGRQFSNSRSEMNVSTLELGDSALYLCASRDPSGGRAYNEQFFGPGTRLTVL.

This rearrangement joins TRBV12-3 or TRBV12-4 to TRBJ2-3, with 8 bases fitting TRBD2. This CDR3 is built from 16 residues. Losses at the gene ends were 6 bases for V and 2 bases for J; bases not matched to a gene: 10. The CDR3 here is CASSPPAGEVTDTQYF. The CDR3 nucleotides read TGTGCCAGCAGCCCTCCAGCGGGAGAAGTCACAGATACGCAGTATTTT.

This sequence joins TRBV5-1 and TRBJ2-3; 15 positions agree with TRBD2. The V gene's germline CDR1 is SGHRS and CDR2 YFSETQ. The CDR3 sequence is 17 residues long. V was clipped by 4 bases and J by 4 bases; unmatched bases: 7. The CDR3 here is CASSGGLAGGTADTQYF. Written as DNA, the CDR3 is TGCGCCAGCAGCGGGGGACTAGCGGGAGGTACGGCAGATACGCAGTATTTT.

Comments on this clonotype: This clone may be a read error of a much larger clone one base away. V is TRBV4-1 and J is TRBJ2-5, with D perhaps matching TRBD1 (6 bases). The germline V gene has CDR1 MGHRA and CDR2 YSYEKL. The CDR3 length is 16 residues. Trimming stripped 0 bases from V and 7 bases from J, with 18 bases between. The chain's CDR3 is CASSQDREQGGMTQYF. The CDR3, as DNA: TGCGCCAGCAGCCAAGATCGGGAACAGGGCGGAATGACCCAGTACTTC.

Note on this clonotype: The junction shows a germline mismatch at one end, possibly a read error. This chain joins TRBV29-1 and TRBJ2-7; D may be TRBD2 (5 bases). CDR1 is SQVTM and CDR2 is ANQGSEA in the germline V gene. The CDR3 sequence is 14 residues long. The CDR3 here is CSVVRALHTYEQYF. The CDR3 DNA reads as TGTAGCGTTGTCCGGGCCTTACATACCTACGAGCAGTACTTC.

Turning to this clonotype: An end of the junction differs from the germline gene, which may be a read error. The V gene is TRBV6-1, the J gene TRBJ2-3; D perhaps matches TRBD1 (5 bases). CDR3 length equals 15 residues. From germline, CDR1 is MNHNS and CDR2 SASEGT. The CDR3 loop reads CANSEAGSYTDTQYF. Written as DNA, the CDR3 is TGTGCCAACAGTGAAGCAGGGTCTTACACAGATACGCAGTATTTT.

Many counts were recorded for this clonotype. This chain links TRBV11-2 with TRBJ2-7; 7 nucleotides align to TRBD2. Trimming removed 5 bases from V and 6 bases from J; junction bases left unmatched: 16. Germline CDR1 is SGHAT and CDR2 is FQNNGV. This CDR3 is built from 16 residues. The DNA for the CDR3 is TGTGCCAGCAGCCTGACTAGCCCAGCGATACCAACCGAGCAGTACTTC. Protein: CASSLTSPAIPTEQYF.

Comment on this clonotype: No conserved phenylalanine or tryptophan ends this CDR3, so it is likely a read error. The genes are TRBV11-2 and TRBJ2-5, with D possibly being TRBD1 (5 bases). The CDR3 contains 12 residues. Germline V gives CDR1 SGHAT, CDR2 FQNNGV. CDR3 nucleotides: TGTGTCAGCAACGACAGACAAGAGACCCAGTACATC. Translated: CVSNDRQETQYI.

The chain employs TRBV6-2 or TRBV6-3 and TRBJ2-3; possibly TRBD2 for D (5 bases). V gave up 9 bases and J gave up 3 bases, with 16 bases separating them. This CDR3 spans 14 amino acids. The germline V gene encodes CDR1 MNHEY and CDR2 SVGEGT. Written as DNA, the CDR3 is TGTGCCAGTAGTCAGTTAGCGTCGACAGATACGCAGTATTTT. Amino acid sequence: CASSQLASTDTQYF.

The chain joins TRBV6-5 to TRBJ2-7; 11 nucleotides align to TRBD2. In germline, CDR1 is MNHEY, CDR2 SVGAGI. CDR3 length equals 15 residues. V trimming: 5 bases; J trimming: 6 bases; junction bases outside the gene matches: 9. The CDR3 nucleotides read TGTGCCAGCAGTGAATTATCTAGCGGGAGGAGCGAGCAGTACTTC. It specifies CASSELSSGRSEQYF.

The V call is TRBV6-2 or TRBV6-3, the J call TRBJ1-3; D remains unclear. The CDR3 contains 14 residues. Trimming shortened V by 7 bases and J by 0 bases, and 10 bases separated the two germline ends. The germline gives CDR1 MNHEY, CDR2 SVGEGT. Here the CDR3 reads CASTPDFSGNTIYF. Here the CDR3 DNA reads TGTGCCAGCACCCCAGACTTCTCTGGAAACACCATATATTTT.

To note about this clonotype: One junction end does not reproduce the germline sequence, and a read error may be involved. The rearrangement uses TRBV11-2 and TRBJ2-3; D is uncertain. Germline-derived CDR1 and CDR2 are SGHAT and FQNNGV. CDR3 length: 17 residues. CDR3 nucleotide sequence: TGTGCTAGCAGCTTAGATCAGGAGTCGAAGGTCACAGATACGCAGTATTTT. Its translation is CASSLDQESKVTDTQYF.

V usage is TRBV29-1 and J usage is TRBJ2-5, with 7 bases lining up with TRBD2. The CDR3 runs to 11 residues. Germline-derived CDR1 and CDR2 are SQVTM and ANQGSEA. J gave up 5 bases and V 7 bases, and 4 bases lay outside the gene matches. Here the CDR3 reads CSGRGGETQYF. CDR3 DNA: TGCAGCGGTCGGGGAGGGGAGACCCAGTACTTC.

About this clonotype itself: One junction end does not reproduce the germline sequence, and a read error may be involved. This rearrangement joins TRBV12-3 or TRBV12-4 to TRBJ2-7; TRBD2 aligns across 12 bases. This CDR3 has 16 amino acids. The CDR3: CASSPLAGGGSYVQYF. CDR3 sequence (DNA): TGTGCCAGCAGTCCCCTAGCGGGAGGGGGGTCCTACGTGCAGTACTTC.

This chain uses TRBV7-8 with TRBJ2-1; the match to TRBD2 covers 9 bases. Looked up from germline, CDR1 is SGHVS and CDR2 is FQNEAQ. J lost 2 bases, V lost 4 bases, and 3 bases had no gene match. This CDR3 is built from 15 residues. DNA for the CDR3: TGTGCCAGCAGCTCTAGCGGGACAGCCTACAATGAGCAGTTCTTC. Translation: CASSSSGTAYNEQFF.

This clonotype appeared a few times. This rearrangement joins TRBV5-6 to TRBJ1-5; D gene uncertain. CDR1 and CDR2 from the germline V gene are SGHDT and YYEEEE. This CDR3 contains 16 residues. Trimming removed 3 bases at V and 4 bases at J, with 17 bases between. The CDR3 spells CASSWGDGRENQPQHF. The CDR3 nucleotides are TGTGCCAGCAGCTGGGGTGACGGTAGAGAAAATCAGCCCCAGCATTTT.